Only one count was recorded for the clone carrying this T cell receptor (beta chain). Only in-frame clones appear in the TCRdb table, and some are missing; sequencing was by immunoSEQ multiplex PCR. The table has about 23,000 clones, over 85% seen once. The data are from a study of blood T cell repertoires in COVID-19. At the level of the study: Some COVID-19 samples were acute and others convalescent; all came from the United States, Italy and Spain.

V dropped 5 bases and J dropped 1; count of bases not matched to a gene: 6. Germline loops: CDR1 MNHEY, CDR2 SMNVEV (reference sequence). The CDR3 consists of 15 residues. Specimen: peripheral blood. This chain links TRBV27 with TRBJ2-3; 7 bases line up with TRBD2. The clonotype originates from a human donor in a cohort sampled during active COVID-19. The CDR3 nucleotides are TGTGCCAGCAGTCAATTTGGGGGGGGCACAGATACGCAGTATTTT. It codes for CASSQFGGGTDTQYF.